The T cell receptor beta chain under discussion was sequenced for a study of shared clonotypes between healthy human individuals. Study overall: The cohort comprised a couple of women and a few men. Their ages spanned 18 to 49 years.

Deletions cut 6 bases from V and 4 bases from J, with 22 bases between. Germline V CDR1 and CDR2: LNHDA, SQIVND (reference sequence). The CDR3 runs to 17 residues. Naive CD8 populations comprised CD45RO-negative cells positively selected for CCR7, excluding terminally differentiated effector memory CD45RA+ cells. The table came from immunoSEQ multiplex PCR; TCRdb's copy has only in-frame clones and leaves some out. The sample yields a few million clones, roughly 95% seen once. The sequence was obtained from a man between 18 and 35 years old in good health. Some clones in this sample may be carry-over from other donors' samples. Sample: naive CD8+ T cells from PBMCs. V is TRBV19 and J is TRBJ1-5; D is possibly TRBD1 (5 bases). The DNA for the CDR3 is TGTGCCAGTAGGGTCGAGGGATGGGGCAGGCCTAATCAGCCCCAGCATTTT. This gives the protein CASRVEGWGRPNQPQHF.